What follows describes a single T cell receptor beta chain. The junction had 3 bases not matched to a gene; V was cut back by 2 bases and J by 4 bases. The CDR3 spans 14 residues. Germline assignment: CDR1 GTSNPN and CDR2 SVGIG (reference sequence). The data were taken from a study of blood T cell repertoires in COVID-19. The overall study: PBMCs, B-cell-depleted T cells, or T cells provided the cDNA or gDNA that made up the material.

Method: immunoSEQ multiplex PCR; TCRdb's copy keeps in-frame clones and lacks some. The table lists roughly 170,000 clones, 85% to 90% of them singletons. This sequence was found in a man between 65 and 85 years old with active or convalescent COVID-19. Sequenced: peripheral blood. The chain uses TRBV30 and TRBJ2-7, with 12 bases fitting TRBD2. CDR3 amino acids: CAWSRGLAGYEQYF. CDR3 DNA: TGTGCCTGGAGTCGAGGACTAGCGGGGTACGAGCAGTACTTC.